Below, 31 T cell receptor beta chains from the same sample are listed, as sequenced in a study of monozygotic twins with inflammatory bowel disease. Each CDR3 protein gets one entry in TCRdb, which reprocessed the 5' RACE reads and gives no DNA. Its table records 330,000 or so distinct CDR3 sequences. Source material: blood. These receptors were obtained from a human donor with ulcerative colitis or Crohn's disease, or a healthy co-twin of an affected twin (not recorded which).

This CDR3 is CASSVEPGTHYSYEQYF. The chain recombines TRBV6-1 with TRBJ2-7; the D call of TRBD1 rests on TCRdb alone, since no DNA is present to check it. The CDR3 covers 17 residues. The V gene's germline CDR1 is MNHNS and CDR2 SASEGT.

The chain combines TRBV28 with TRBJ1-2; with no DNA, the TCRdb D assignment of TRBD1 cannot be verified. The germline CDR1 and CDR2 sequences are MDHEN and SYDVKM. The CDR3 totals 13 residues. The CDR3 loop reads CASRTRGNYGYTF.

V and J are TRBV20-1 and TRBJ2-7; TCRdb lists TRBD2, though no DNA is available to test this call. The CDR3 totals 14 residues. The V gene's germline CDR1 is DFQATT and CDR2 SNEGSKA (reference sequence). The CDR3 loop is CSARQPGLLYEQYF.

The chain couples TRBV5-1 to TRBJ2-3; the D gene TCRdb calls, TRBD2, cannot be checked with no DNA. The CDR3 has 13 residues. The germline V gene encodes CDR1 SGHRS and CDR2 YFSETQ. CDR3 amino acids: CASGLELPDTQYF. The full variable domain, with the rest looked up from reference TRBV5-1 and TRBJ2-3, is KAGVTQTPRYLIKTRGQQVTLSCSPISGHRSVSWYQQTPGQGLQFLFEYFSETQRNKGNFPGRFSGRQFSNSRSEMNVSTLELGDSALYLCASGLELPDTQYFGPGTRLTVL.

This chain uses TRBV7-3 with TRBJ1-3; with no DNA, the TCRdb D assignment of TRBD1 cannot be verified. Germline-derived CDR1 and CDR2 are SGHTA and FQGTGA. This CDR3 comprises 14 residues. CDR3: CASSLDRETNTIYF. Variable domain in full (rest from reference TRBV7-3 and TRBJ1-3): GAGVSQTPSNKVTEKGKYVELRCDPISGHTALYWYRQSLGQGPEFLIYFQGTGAADDSGLPNDRFFAVRPEGSVSTLKIQRTERGDSAVYLCASSLDRETNTIYFGEGSWLTVV.

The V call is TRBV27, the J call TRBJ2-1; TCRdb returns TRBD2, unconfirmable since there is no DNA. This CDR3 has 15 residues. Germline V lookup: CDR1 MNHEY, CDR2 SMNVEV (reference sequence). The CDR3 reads CASSSPGLLNNEQFF.

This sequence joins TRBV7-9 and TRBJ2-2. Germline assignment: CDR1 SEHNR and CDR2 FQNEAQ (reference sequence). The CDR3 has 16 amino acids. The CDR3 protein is CASSLARVENTGELFF.

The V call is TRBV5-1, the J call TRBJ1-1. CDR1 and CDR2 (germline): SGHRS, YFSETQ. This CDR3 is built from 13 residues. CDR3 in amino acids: CASSLGRIGEAFF.

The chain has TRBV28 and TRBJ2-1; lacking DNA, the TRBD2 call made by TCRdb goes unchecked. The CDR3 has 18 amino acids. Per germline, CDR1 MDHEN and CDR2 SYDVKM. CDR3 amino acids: CASTGSAGFRSSYNEQFF.

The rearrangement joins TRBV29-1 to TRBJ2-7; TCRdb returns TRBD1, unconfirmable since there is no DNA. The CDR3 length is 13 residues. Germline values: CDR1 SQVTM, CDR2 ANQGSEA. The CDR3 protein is CSVVTGTKYEQYF.

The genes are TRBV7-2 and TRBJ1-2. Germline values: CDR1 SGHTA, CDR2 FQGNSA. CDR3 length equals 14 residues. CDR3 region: CASSHSRGEYGYTF.

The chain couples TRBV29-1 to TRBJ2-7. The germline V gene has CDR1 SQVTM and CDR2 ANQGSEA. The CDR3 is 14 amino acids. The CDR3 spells CSVEEGGGSYEQYF.

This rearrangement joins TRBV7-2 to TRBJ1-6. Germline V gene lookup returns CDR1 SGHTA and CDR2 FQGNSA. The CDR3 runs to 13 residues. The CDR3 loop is CASSSTGFSPLHF.

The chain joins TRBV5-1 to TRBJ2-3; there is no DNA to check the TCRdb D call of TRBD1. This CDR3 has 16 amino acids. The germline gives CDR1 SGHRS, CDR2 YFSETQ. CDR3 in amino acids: CASSAEGDPSTDTQYF.

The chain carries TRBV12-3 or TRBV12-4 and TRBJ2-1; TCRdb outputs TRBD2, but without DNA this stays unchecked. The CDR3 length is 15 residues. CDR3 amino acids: CASSFLTGGPYEQFF.

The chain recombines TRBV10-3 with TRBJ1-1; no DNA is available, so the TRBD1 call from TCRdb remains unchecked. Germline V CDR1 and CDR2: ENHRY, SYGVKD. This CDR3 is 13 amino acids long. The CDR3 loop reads CAILLSGDREAFF.

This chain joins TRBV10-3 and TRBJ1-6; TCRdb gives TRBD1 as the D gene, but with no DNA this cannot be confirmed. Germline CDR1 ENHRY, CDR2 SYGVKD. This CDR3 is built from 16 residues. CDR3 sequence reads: CATSFRDREDGSPLHF.

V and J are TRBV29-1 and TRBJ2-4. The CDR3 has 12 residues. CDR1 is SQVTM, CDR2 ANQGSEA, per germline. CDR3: CSATIGQNMQYF.

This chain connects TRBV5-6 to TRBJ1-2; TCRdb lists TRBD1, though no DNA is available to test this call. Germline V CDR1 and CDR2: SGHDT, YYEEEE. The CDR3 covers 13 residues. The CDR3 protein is CASSIGTEYGYTF. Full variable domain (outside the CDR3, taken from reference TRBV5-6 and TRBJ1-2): DAGVTQSPTHLIKTRGQQVTLRCSPKSGHDTVSWYQQALGQGPQFIFQYYEEEERQRGNFPDRFSGHQFPNYSSELNVNALLLGDSALYLCASSIGTEYGYTFGSGTRLTVV.

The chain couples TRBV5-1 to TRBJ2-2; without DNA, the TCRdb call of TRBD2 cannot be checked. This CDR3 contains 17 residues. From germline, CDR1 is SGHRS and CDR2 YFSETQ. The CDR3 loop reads CASSLVTSGSITGELFF.

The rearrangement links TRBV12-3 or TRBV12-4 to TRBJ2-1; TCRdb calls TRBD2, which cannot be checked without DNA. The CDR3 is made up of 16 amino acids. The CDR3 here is CASSSSSSGPYNEQFF.

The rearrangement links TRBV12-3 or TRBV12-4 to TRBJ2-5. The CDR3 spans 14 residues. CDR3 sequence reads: CASSLNAGLATQYF.

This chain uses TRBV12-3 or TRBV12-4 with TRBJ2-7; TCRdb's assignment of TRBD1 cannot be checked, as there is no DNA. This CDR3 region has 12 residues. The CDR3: CASSLDRREQYF.

CDR3 region: CSAMDRGANSYNEQFF. The chain employs TRBV20-1 and TRBJ2-1; as DNA is missing, the TRBD1 call by TCRdb cannot be tested. Germline V lookup: CDR1 DFQATT, CDR2 SNEGSKA (reference sequence). The CDR3 sequence is 16 residues long.

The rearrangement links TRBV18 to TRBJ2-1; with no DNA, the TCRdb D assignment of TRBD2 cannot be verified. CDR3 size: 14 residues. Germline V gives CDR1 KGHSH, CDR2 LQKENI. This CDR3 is CASSPSAYSDEQFF.

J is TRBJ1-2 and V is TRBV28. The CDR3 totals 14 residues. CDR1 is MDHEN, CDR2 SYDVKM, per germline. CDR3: CASSTASVAYGYTF.

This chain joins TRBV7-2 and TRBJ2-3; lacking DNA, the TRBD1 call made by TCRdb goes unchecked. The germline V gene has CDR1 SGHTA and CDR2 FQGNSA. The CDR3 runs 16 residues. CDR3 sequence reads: CASSTGTERRTDTQYF.

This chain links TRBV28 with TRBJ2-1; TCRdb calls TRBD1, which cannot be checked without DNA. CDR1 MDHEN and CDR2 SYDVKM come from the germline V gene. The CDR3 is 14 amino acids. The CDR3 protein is CASSRQVAYNEQFF.

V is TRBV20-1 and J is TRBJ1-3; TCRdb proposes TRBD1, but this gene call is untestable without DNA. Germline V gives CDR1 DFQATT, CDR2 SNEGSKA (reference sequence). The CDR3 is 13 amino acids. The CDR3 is CSARRDRGNTIYF.

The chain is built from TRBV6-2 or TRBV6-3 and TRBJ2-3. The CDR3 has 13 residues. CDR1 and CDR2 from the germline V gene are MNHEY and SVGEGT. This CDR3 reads CASSGLSEDTQYF.

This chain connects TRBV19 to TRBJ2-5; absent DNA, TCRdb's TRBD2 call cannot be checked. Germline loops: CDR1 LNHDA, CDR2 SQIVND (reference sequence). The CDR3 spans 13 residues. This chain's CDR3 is CASGGTVKETQYF.